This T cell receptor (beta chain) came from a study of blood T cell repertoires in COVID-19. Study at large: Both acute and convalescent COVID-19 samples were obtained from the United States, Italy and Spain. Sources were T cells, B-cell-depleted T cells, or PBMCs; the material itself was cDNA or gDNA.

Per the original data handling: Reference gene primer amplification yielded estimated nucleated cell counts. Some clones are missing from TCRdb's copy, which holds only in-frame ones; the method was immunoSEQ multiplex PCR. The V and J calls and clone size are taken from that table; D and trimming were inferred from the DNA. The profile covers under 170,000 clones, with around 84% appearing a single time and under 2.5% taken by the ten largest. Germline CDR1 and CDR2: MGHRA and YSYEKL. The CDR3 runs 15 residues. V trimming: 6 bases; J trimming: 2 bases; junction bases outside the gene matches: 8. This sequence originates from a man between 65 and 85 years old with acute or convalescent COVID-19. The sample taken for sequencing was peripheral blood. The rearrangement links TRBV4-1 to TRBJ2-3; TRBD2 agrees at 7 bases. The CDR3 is CASRTLAAATDTQYF. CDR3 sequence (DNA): TGCGCCAGCAGAACCCTAGCGGCTGCCACAGATACGCAGTATTTT.